This T cell receptor beta chain was identified in a study of human T cells and chemical hapten exposure. The library tagged each cDNA molecule with unique molecular identifiers. TCRdb re-derived calls from the RACE reads in MiXCR, one entry per CDR3 protein. This sample carries approximately 370,000 distinct CDR3 sequences, roughly 6% of them seen once, and the ten largest clones take around 8%. The time point denotes: pre-sensitization, week 0. The treatment is: therapeutic diphenylcyclopropenone sensitization with weekly scalp DPC. In its sample, this clonotype was seen many times. In germline, CDR1 is SEHNR, CDR2 FQNEAQ (reference sequence). V dropped 5 bases and J dropped 0 bases, with 13 bases sitting between them. This CDR3 comprises 15 residues.

This specimen consisted of whole blood, obtained in connection with sensitization to the hapten diphenylcyclopropenone (DPC). The genes are TRBV7-9 and TRBJ1-1; D unresolved. The origin of this receptor is a woman aged 18-29 years with alopecia areata. Some clones in this sample may be carry-over from other donors' samples. CDR3 in amino acids: CASSPRPTLNTEAFF. The CDR3 DNA sequence: TGTGCCAGCAGCCCCCGCCCGACACTGAACACTGAAGCTTTCTTT.